These 32 T cell receptor beta chains were sequenced from one sample in a study of cytomegalovirus exposure and HLA in healthy donors. The PCR ran on 60 Vbeta and 13 Jbeta primers. Repertoires were generated with immunoSEQ multiplex PCR, while TCRdb's copy carries only in-frame clones and drops some. The sample has just over 60,000 clones; more than 75% are singletons. The material sequenced was PBMCs. The receptors here all came from a man younger than 35 in good health and CMV-seronegative.

The rearrangement joins TRBV5-1 to TRBJ1-5; D is unclear. Germline CDR1 and CDR2: SGHRS and YFSETQ. Deletions cut 0 bases from V and 5 bases from J, with 12 bases between. The CDR3 extends over 15 amino acids. In DNA, the CDR3 is TGCGCCAGCAGCTTGGGACCCGTTGGAGATCAGCCCCAGCATTTT. It specifies CASSLGPVGDQPQHF.

The rearrangement uses TRBV30 and TRBJ2-7; weak D call: TRBD2 (7 bases). This CDR3 contains 15 residues. The V end lost 1 base, the J end lost 4 bases, and 17 bases lay between the germline ends. Germline CDR1 is GTSNPN and CDR2 is SVGIG (reference sequence). CDR3 sequence (DNA): TGTGCCTGGAGTGCCCCGGGGGGCCGGGGGTACGAGCAGTACTTC. As protein: CAWSAPGGRGYEQYF.

V gene TRBV5-4 combines with J gene TRBJ1-1, with 7 bases lining up with TRBD1. V was pared by 3 bases and J by 2 bases, with 10 bases of the junction left unmatched. The CDR3 loop spans 16 amino acids. In germline, CDR1 is SGHNT, CDR2 YYREEE (reference sequence). The CDR3 sequence: CASSSAPGQRNTEAFF. The DNA of the CDR3 is TGTGCCAGCAGCTCCGCCCCGGGACAGAGAAACACTGAAGCTTTCTTT.

V is TRBV6-1 and J is TRBJ1-1, with D maybe TRBD1 (6 bases). The CDR3 has 13 residues. CDR1 MNHNS and CDR2 SASEGT come from the germline V gene. V was cut by 2 bases and J by 5 bases, with 9 bases left in between. This CDR3 reads CASSESRGTEAFF. In DNA, the CDR3 is TGTGCCAGCAGTGAAAGTAGGGGGACTGAAGCTTTCTTT.

The chain links TRBV5-1 to TRBJ2-2, with TRBD2 matching 8 bases. CDR1 is SGHRS, CDR2 YFSETQ, per germline. The CDR3 covers 16 residues. Trimming cost V 4 bases and J 0 bases; bases outside gene matches: 5. The CDR3 region has the DNA TGCGCCAGCAGCCCCGGGGGGGCCGCGAACACCGGGGAGCTGTTTTTT. Translated: CASSPGGAANTGELFF.

J is TRBJ2-7 and V is TRBV28, with D possibly TRBD2 on 6 matching bases. The length of the CDR3 is 13 residues. V was clipped by 7 bases and J by 5 bases, with 15 bases between them. Germline V CDR1 and CDR2: MDHEN, SYDVKM. The CDR3 is CASTRGGTNEQYF. The CDR3 nucleotides read TGTGCCAGCACTCGAGGCGGGACCAACGAGCAGTACTTC.

As DNA, the CDR3 is TGCGCCAGCAGGTTCGACAGGGTTGGCGAGCAGTACTTC. It translates to CASRFDRVGEQYF. The chain carries TRBV5-1 and TRBJ2-7; 7 bases map to TRBD1. V lost 5 bases and J lost 6; bases outside the gene matches: 8. From germline, CDR1 is SGHRS and CDR2 YFSETQ. The CDR3 runs 13 residues.

This chain uses TRBV29-1 with TRBJ1-1; D remains unclear. There are 14 residues in the CDR3. Trimming removed 5 bases from V and 5 bases from J, with 18 bases in between. The germline V gene has CDR1 SQVTM and CDR2 ANQGSEA. The CDR3 DNA reads as TGCAGCGTTTCCTCCCCCCTCATTCGGACTGAAGCTTTCTTT. It encodes CSVSSPLIRTEAFF.

This clone was detected only a few times. The chain uses TRBV6-5 and TRBJ1-2; D may be TRBD1 (5 bases). V was trimmed by 5 bases and J by 1 base, leaving 11 bases between them. The CDR3 loop spans 14 amino acids. Germline CDR1 MNHEY, CDR2 SVGAGI. The CDR3 spells CASSPMGLNYGYTF. In nucleotides, the CDR3 is TGTGCCAGCAGTCCCATGGGGCTTAACTATGGCTACACCTTC.

The chain recombines TRBV29-1 with TRBJ2-4; weak D call: TRBD2 (5 bases). The CDR3 has 13 amino acids. Germline V gives CDR1 SQVTM, CDR2 ANQGSEA. V dropped 7 bases and J dropped 1 base, with 11 bases sitting between them. The CDR3: CSAEREAKNIQYF. The CDR3 bases are TGCAGCGCAGAGAGGGAGGCCAAAAACATTCAGTACTTC.

In its sample, this clone was seen once. This chain uses TRBV20-1 with TRBJ2-1, with TRBD1 matching 8 bases. Germline-derived CDR1 and CDR2 are DFQATT and SNEGSKA (reference sequence). V lost 8 bases, J lost 7 bases, and 4 bases stayed unmatched. CDR3 length: 11 amino acids. The CDR3 loop reads CSSYRGNEQFF. CDR3 nucleotides: TGCAGTTCATACAGGGGGAATGAGCAGTTCTTC.

The J gene is TRBJ2-7, the V gene TRBV6-1, with 7 bases aligning to TRBD1. This CDR3 spans 14 amino acids. Trimming took 7 bases from V and 1 from J; bases not matched to a gene: 7. Per the germline V gene, CDR1 is MNHNS and CDR2 is SASEGT. The CDR3 region is CASTPTGQSYEQYF. As DNA, the CDR3 is TGTGCCAGCACTCCGACAGGGCAATCCTACGAGCAGTACTTC.

The chain couples TRBV19 to TRBJ2-5; D not certain. Germline values: CDR1 LNHDA, CDR2 SQIVND (reference sequence). The CDR3 is 13 residues long. The V gene lost 2 bases and the J gene lost 5 bases, with 9 bases spanning the gap. The CDR3 spells CASSIWAKETQYF. The CDR3 DNA reads as TGTGCCAGTAGTATATGGGCAAAGGAGACCCAGTACTTC.

The J gene is TRBJ1-1, the V gene TRBV5-1; D call uncertain. The CDR3 contains 14 residues. Germline values: CDR1 SGHRS, CDR2 YFSETQ. The V end was cut by 4 bases, the J end by 6 bases, with 16 bases between. CDR3 DNA: TGCGCCAGCAGCCTGGAACTTGCCCCACCTGAAGCTTTCTTT. Translated: CASSLELAPPEAFF.

The CDR3 nucleotides are TGTGCCAGCAGCTCCCGGACAGGTACCGAGACCCAGTACTTC. Translated: CASSSRTGTETQYF. This chain uses TRBV7-9 with TRBJ2-5, with 7 bases fitting TRBD1. Looked up from germline, CDR1 is SEHNR and CDR2 is FQNEAQ (reference sequence). The CDR3 has 14 residues. Trimming removed 4 bases from V and 5 bases from J; junction bases left unmatched: 7.

The V gene is TRBV13, the J gene TRBJ2-5; D is perhaps TRBD2 (5 bases). The CDR3 consists of 13 residues. The ends were cut back, 3 bases at V and 2 bases at J, with 7 bases in the middle. Germline V gives CDR1 PRHDT, CDR2 FYEKMQ (reference sequence). In DNA, the CDR3 is TGTGCCAGCAGCTTCGGGGTACAAGAGACCCAGTACTTC. It yields the protein CASSFGVQETQYF.

The chain combines TRBV11-3 with TRBJ1-2; 8 bases align to TRBD1. The V gene's germline CDR1 is SGHNT and CDR2 YENEEA. This CDR3 spans 16 amino acids. After removal of 3 bases from V and 8 bases from J, the junction contained 14 bases not matched to a gene. CDR3 residues: CASSLNPTGGDGGYTF. The CDR3 nucleotides are TGTGCCAGCAGCTTGAACCCAACAGGGGGTGATGGGGGCTACACCTTC.

This sequence joins TRBV29-1 and TRBJ2-7; TRBD1 might be the D (5 bases). Germline lookup yields CDR1 SQVTM and CDR2 ANQGSEA. The CDR3 is made up of 13 amino acids. V was trimmed by 3 bases and J by 3 bases, leaving 12 bases between them. CDR3 DNA sequence: TGCAGCGTTGAGGACATTAACCTCTACGAGCAGTACTTC. Translated: CSVEDINLYEQYF.

The CDR3 DNA sequence: TGTGCCAGCAGTTACGGGACTAGCGACACAGATACGCAGTATTTT. It specifies CASSYGTSDTDTQYF. The chain recombines TRBV6-5 with TRBJ2-3; 10 nucleotides align to TRBD2. J gave up 2 bases and V 2 bases, and 1 base lay outside the gene matches. This CDR3 is built from 15 residues. Germline CDR1 and CDR2: MNHEY and SVGAGI.

The chain joins TRBV11-1 to TRBJ1-5; 9 bases fit TRBD1. V was pared by 1 base and J by 2 bases, with 0 bases of the junction left unmatched. Per germline, CDR1 SGHAT and CDR2 FQDESV (reference sequence). The CDR3 consists of 15 residues. The CDR3 region has the DNA TGTGCCAGCAGCTTAGGGACAGGGGGCAATCAGCCCCAGCATTTT. Amino acid sequence: CASSLGTGGNQPQHF.

The V and J genes are TRBV18 and TRBJ2-7; 7 bases map to TRBD1. Losses at the gene ends were 3 bases for V and 0 bases for J; bases not matched to a gene: 2. Germline V CDR1 and CDR2: KGHSH, LQKENI. The CDR3 spans 14 residues. The CDR3 nucleotides read TGTGCCAGCTCACCTGGGACAGACTCCTACGAGCAGTACTTC. It encodes CASSPGTDSYEQYF.

CDR3 in DNA: TGTGCCAGCAGTGACTACAGGTACGAGAACACTGAAGCTTTCTTT. Translation: CASSDYRYENTEAFF. J is TRBJ1-1 and V is TRBV25-1, with a possible D match to TRBD1 (5 bases). V was shortened by 3 bases and J by 1 base, with 12 bases between the two germline ends. Per germline, CDR1 MGHDK and CDR2 SYGVNS. This CDR3 comprises 15 residues.

The chain combines TRBV5-3 with TRBJ1-1; D is ambiguous. TRBV5-3 is an ORF, and what it does is uncertain. The V end lost 2 bases, the J end lost 4 bases, and 9 bases lay between the germline ends. CDR3 size: 13 residues. The CDR3 spells CARSFGEVTEAFF. CDR3 bases: TGTGCCAGAAGCTTCGGGGAGGTCACTGAAGCTTTCTTT.

The chain has TRBV7-9 and TRBJ1-4; D is ambiguous. V was shortened by 5 bases and J by 1 base, with 17 bases between the two germline ends. Germline values: CDR1 SEHNR, CDR2 FQNEAQ (reference sequence). The length of the CDR3 is 17 residues. The CDR3 nucleotides are TGTGCCAGCAGCACCCGAATCGGGTTGGGAACTAATGAAAAACTGTTTTTT. As protein: CASSTRIGLGTNEKLFF.

The table lists this clone with a count of one. The gene calls are TRBV11-2 and TRBJ2-5; 7 bases align to TRBD1. Germline trimming cut 5 bases from V and 5 bases from J; bases unmatched to any gene: 5. The CDR3 has 13 residues. Germline values: CDR1 SGHAT, CDR2 FQNNGV. In DNA form, the CDR3 reads TGTGCCAGCAGCCAGGGGGAAGGGGAGACCCAGTACTTC. Translating gives CASSQGEGETQYF.

The chain recombines TRBV6-5 with TRBJ1-2, with TRBD1 matching over 8 bases. The V gene end was trimmed by 6 bases and the J gene end by 3 bases; junction bases not matched to a gene: 0. The CDR3 loop spans 12 amino acids. Germline V CDR1 and CDR2: MNHEY, SVGAGI. Here the CDR3 reads CASRDRDYGYTF. For the CDR3, the DNA is TGTGCCAGCAGGGACAGGGACTATGGCTACACCTTC.

The rearrangement links TRBV29-1 to TRBJ2-3, with TRBD1 matching 8 bases. Germline CDR1 SQVTM, CDR2 ANQGSEA. The CDR3 is 14 amino acids. The J segment lost 4 bases and the V segment lost 7 bases, leaving 10 bases of the junction unmatched. The DNA of the CDR3 is TGCAGCGATCTCCCTGGGACAGGAGCAGATACGCAGTATTTT. This encodes CSDLPGTGADTQYF.

The V and J genes are TRBV11-2 and TRBJ1-1, with 8 bases lining up with TRBD1. Per the germline V gene, CDR1 is SGHAT and CDR2 is FQNNGV. CDR3 length: 18 amino acids. Trimming removed 0 bases from V and 0 bases from J; junction bases left unmatched: 9. The CDR3: CASSLDIGTGGLNTEAFF. In DNA form, the CDR3 reads TGTGCCAGCAGCTTAGATATTGGCACAGGGGGTTTGAACACTGAAGCTTTCTTT.

CDR3 bases: TGTGCCAGCAGGCTGACACCCCGAGACACTGAAGCTTTCTTT. Translated, it gives CASRLTPRDTEAFF. The genes are TRBV6-1 and TRBJ1-1; no reliable D call. Germline V gene data show CDR1 as MNHNS and CDR2 as SASEGT. V was cut by 6 bases and J by 3 bases, with 14 bases left in between. The CDR3 is 14 amino acids.

The chain links TRBV29-1 to TRBJ1-2, with 8 positions matching TRBD1. Trimming cost V 3 bases and J 7 bases; bases outside gene matches: 4. The CDR3 loop spans 12 amino acids. The germline V gene has CDR1 SQVTM and CDR2 ANQGSEA. CDR3 coding DNA: TGCAGCGTTGATACAGGGGGGGGTGGCTACACCTTC. It is translated as CSVDTGGGGYTF.

The rearrangement joins TRBV10-3 to TRBJ2-5, with 10 bases fitting TRBD1. The CDR3 length is 16 residues. Germline lookup yields CDR1 ENHRY and CDR2 SYGVKD. The V gene end was trimmed by 3 bases and the J gene end by 5 bases; junction bases not matched to a gene: 9. The CDR3 loop reads CAISDRDRGVSETQYF. CDR3 bases: TGTGCCATCAGTGACCGGGACAGGGGAGTTAGTGAGACCCAGTACTTC.

The rearrangement links TRBV4-2 to TRBJ2-7; D may be TRBD2 (5 bases). CDR3 length: 12 residues. The germline V gene encodes CDR1 LGHNA and CDR2 YNFKEQ. V dropped 0 bases and J dropped 9 bases, with 9 bases sitting between them. CDR3 protein: CASSQDQRVQYF. In nucleotides, the CDR3 is TGTGCCAGCAGCCAAGATCAGAGGGTGCAGTACTTC.